Below are 26 T cell receptor beta chains sequenced from a single sample in a study of T cell changes during pregnancy in multiple sclerosis. Assay: immunoSEQ multiplex PCR; the TCRdb copy retains only in-frame clones and omits some. The table has tens of thousands of clones, roughly 90% seen once. Sequencing used peripheral blood, obtained in the first trimester of pregnancy. These receptors were obtained from a female donor in good health, enrolled as a control in a pregnancy study.

The chain is built from TRBV2 and TRBJ1-1; the D gene is possibly TRBD1 (5 bases). The CDR3 is 13 amino acids. V was clipped by 6 bases and J by 5 bases, with 13 bases between them. Germline CDR1 and CDR2: SNHLY and FYNNEI. The CDR3: CASREQGGTEAFF. In DNA form, the CDR3 reads TGTGCCAGCAGGGAGCAGGGAGGAACTGAAGCTTTCTTT.

V usage is TRBV18 and J usage is TRBJ1-1; D unresolved. Between the trimmed V and J ends, which lost 3 bases and 2 bases, there was a span of 7 bases. This CDR3 has 13 amino acids. CDR1 and CDR2 (germline): KGHSH, LQKENI. CDR3 loop: CASSPLVNTEAFF. The CDR3 region has the DNA TGTGCCAGCTCACCTCTCGTAAACACTGAAGCTTTCTTT.

CDR3 in amino acids: CASSPRAGVGYTF. The CDR3 DNA reads as TGTGCCAGCTCACCTCGGGCAGGGGTTGGCTACACCTTC. The chain combines TRBV18 with TRBJ1-2, with D possibly being TRBD1 (6 bases). This CDR3 has 13 residues. V lost 3 bases to trimming and J lost 7 bases, with 12 bases between them. From germline, CDR1 is KGHSH and CDR2 LQKENI.

The chain employs TRBV27 and TRBJ2-7; a weak D match, TRBD2 (7 bases). The CDR3 spans 15 residues. Germline V gene sequence: CDR1 MNHEY, CDR2 SMNVEV (reference sequence). The V gene lost 2 bases and the J gene lost 3 bases, with 14 bases spanning the gap. The CDR3 protein is CASSLRGGGGYEQYF. The CDR3 DNA reads TGTGCCAGCAGTTTAAGGGGAGGGGGTGGCTACGAGCAGTACTTC.

V usage is TRBV4-2 and J usage is TRBJ1-6, with D tentatively TRBD1 (5 bases). V was pared by 0 bases and J by 7 bases, with 10 bases between. The germline gives CDR1 LGHNA, CDR2 YNFKEQ. CDR3 length equals 15 residues. This CDR3 is CASSQDDSINSPLHF. CDR3 bases: TGTGCCAGCAGCCAAGATGACAGCATAAATTCACCCCTCCACTTT.

This clone was found once. J is TRBJ1-2 and V is TRBV7-9; weak D call: TRBD1 (6 bases). CDR1 and CDR2 (germline): SEHNR, FQNEAQ (reference sequence). V was cut by 5 bases and J by 4 bases, with 11 bases left in between. The CDR3 length is 13 residues. The CDR3 loop reads CASSLDRTYGYTF. DNA of the CDR3: TGTGCCAGCAGCCTCGACAGGACCTATGGCTACACCTTC.

The chain combines TRBV7-2 with TRBJ2-2, with 14 bases lining up with TRBD2. Germline assignment: CDR1 SGHTA and CDR2 FQGNSA. The ends lost 4 bases at V and 6 bases at J; junction bases unmatched: 4. The CDR3 consists of 16 residues. The CDR3 nucleotides are TGTGCCAGCAGCTGGACTAGCGGGGGGTTATCCGGGGAGCTGTTTTTT. Translated, it gives CASSWTSGGLSGELFF.

The genes are TRBV30 and TRBJ2-3, with a tentative D call TRBD2 (6 bases). Trimming removed 0 bases from V and 5 bases from J, with 15 bases in between. The CDR3 loop spans 15 amino acids. Germline V CDR1 and CDR2: GTSNPN, SVGIG (reference sequence). This CDR3 is CAWSVHGGGGDTQYF. The CDR3 DNA reads as TGTGCCTGGAGTGTACACGGGGGAGGAGGAGATACGCAGTATTTT.

This clone was detected a few times. V and J are TRBV5-1 and TRBJ2-7, with TRBD1 as a possible D gene (6 bases). CDR1 is SGHRS and CDR2 is YFSETQ in the germline V gene. Trimming pared 0 bases from V and 1 base from J, leaving 11 bases between. This CDR3 contains 15 residues. The CDR3 here is CASSLVLQGSYEQYF. The CDR3 nucleotides read TGCGCCAGCAGCTTGGTTTTACAGGGATCCTACGAGCAGTACTTC.

This chain connects TRBV7-3 to TRBJ1-2, with TRBD1 as a possible D gene (5 bases). The CDR3 is 23 residues long. In germline, CDR1 is SGHTA, CDR2 FQGTGA. Between the trimmed V and J ends, which lost 1 base and 1 base, there was a span of 34 bases. CDR3 coding DNA: TGTGCCAGCAGCTTAATTACCCCCCCCCGCTGTGATACTTGTGGGACTTTTAACTATGGCTACACCTTC. It codes for CASSLITPPRCDTCGTFNYGYTF.

V and J are TRBV7-9 and TRBJ2-2; 11 bases line up with TRBD1. Germline V CDR1 and CDR2: SEHNR, FQNEAQ (reference sequence). With 0 bases clipped from V and 3 bases from J, the junction kept 0 bases outside the gene matches. The CDR3 spans 16 residues. The CDR3 region is CASSLAGQGDTGELFF. In DNA form, the CDR3 reads TGTGCCAGCAGCTTAGCGGGACAGGGGGACACCGGGGAGCTGTTTTTT.

This chain links TRBV20-1 with TRBJ2-3; D gene uncertain. Germline V gene lookup returns CDR1 DFQATT and CDR2 SNEGSKA (reference sequence). The germline V and J ends were trimmed by 6 bases and 4 bases, with 8 bases remaining between them. The CDR3 has 11 amino acids. The CDR3 nucleotides are TGCAGTGCCTCCACGGCAGATACGCAGTATTTT. Protein: CSASTADTQYF.

The chain joins TRBV7-9 to TRBJ1-1, with D perhaps TRBD1 (6 bases). The length of the CDR3 is 16 residues. CDR1 SEHNR and CDR2 FQNEAQ come from the germline V gene (reference sequence). Trimming stripped 6 bases from V and 8 bases from J, with 25 bases between. CDR3 nucleotide sequence: TGTGCCAGCAGTCGAACCACTGGTGCGGGGGGCGCGGAAGCTTTCTTT. Encoded protein: CASSRTTGAGGAEAFF.

The rearrangement links TRBV30 to TRBJ1-2; 11 nucleotides line up with TRBD1. Trimming removed 8 bases from V and 4 bases from J; junction bases left unmatched: 12. From germline, CDR1 is GTSNPN and CDR2 SVGIG (reference sequence). CDR3 length equals 15 residues. The CDR3 spells CAQKRTGGFSYGYTF. In nucleotides, the CDR3 is TGTGCCCAAAAGAGGACAGGGGGCTTTAGCTATGGCTACACCTTC.

This clone was detected a few times. J is TRBJ1-2 and V is TRBV28, with 9 positions matching TRBD1. V shed 7 bases and J 5 bases; nucleotides not matched to a gene: 2. The CDR3 runs 12 residues. Germline V gene lookup returns CDR1 MDHEN and CDR2 SYDVKM. The CDR3 here is CASMGTGYGYTF. CDR3 DNA sequence: TGTGCCAGCATGGGGACAGGGTATGGCTACACCTTC.

This clone was seen a few times. The chain is built from TRBV19 and TRBJ2-1; D is perhaps TRBD1 (5 bases). The CDR3 has 14 amino acids. Looked up from germline, CDR1 is LNHDA and CDR2 is SQIVND (reference sequence). Deletions cut 2 bases from V and 6 bases from J, with 11 bases between. The CDR3, as DNA: TGTGCCAGTAGTATAACAGGTTCCGCCAATGAGCAGTTCTTC. Protein sequence: CASSITGSANEQFF.

This rearrangement joins TRBV19 to TRBJ2-1, with a possible D match to TRBD2 (5 bases). V dropped 3 bases and J dropped 6 bases, with 15 bases sitting between them. Germline V gene data show CDR1 as LNHDA and CDR2 as SQIVND (reference sequence). The CDR3 has 15 amino acids. The CDR3 bases are TGTGCCAGTAGTATGACGGCGGGCAACTTCAATGAGCAGTTCTTC. Its translation: CASSMTAGNFNEQFF.

This sequence joins TRBV5-1 and TRBJ2-3, with D perhaps TRBD1 (5 bases). Germline V CDR1 and CDR2: SGHRS, YFSETQ. Trimming stripped 4 bases from V and 2 bases from J, with 8 bases between. This CDR3 contains 13 residues. In DNA, the CDR3 is TGCGCCAGCAGCCCACAGGACACAGATACGCAGTATTTT. This encodes CASSPQDTDTQYF.

A single count supports this clone. This chain uses TRBV7-3 with TRBJ2-3, with 7 nucleotides matching TRBD1. Germline V gene sequence: CDR1 SGHTA, CDR2 FQGTGA. V shed 5 bases and J 2 bases; nucleotides not matched to a gene: 7. This CDR3 has 15 residues. CDR3 loop: CASSTRQGYTDTQYF. The CDR3 DNA reads TGTGCCAGCAGCACCAGACAGGGATACACAGATACGCAGTATTTT.

This CDR3 is CAINQGSTEAFF. The CDR3 DNA reads TGTGCCATCAACCAGGGGTCCACTGAAGCTTTCTTT. The V and J genes are TRBV10-3 and TRBJ1-1; D might be TRBD1 (6 bases). The CDR3 extends over 12 amino acids. Germline V gene sequence: CDR1 ENHRY, CDR2 SYGVKD. V dropped 7 bases and J dropped 4 bases, with 10 bases sitting between them.

The chain employs TRBV7-2 and TRBJ2-7; 7 bases line up with TRBD1. Unmatched junction bases numbered 6, after V lost 4 bases and J lost 3 bases. The CDR3 runs 14 residues. CDR1 and CDR2 (germline): SGHTA, FQGNSA. The CDR3 reads CASSSTGDLYEQYF. CDR3 nucleotides: TGTGCCAGCAGCTCAACAGGGGATCTCTACGAGCAGTACTTC.

The V and J genes are TRBV11-1 and TRBJ2-5, with 8 nucleotides matching TRBD2. The J segment lost 2 bases and the V segment lost 2 bases, leaving 1 base of the junction unmatched. The germline V gene encodes CDR1 SGHAT and CDR2 FQDESV (reference sequence). CDR3 length equals 14 residues. CDR3 DNA sequence: TGTGCCAGCAGCTTACGGGGGGGACAAGAGACCCAGTACTTC. Its translation: CASSLRGGQETQYF.

The chain joins TRBV28 to TRBJ2-7; D gene uncertain. V lost 3 bases and J 1 base, leaving 19 bases between the germline ends. Germline V gives CDR1 MDHEN, CDR2 SYDVKM. The CDR3 extends over 17 amino acids. This CDR3 reads CASSFPRDTLLSYEQYF. CDR3 DNA sequence: TGTGCCAGCAGTTTCCCCCGCGACACCCTGCTATCCTACGAGCAGTACTTC. Variable domain in full (rest from reference TRBV28 and TRBJ2-7): DVKVTQSSRYLVKRTGEKVFLECVQDMDHENMFWYRQDPGLGLRLIYFSYDVKMKEKGDIPEGYSVSREKKERFSLILESASTNQTSMYLCASSFPRDTLLSYEQYFGPGTRLTVT.

V is TRBV7-3 and J is TRBJ2-1; TRBD2 matches at 10 bases. Germline lookup yields CDR1 SGHTA and CDR2 FQGTGA. Trimming removed 4 bases from V and 4 bases from J; junction bases left unmatched: 4. This CDR3 has 15 amino acids. The CDR3 DNA reads as TGTGCCAGCAGCTCAACTAGCGGGACTTACAATGAGCAGTTCTTC. Translating gives CASSSTSGTYNEQFF.

The rearrangement joins TRBV11-3 to TRBJ1-2, with 8 positions matching TRBD1. Germline CDR1 SGHNT, CDR2 YENEEA. V gave up 3 bases and J gave up 8 bases; unmatched junction bases: 2. This CDR3 is built from 12 residues. The CDR3 nucleotides read TGTGCCAGCAGCTTTACAGGGGGAGGCTACACCTTC. It specifies CASSFTGGGYTF.

The V call is TRBV19, the J call TRBJ2-2; 10 nucleotides line up with TRBD2. Per the germline V gene, CDR1 is LNHDA and CDR2 is SQIVND (reference sequence). The trim removed 7 bases at V and 6 bases at J, leaving 8 bases unmatched. This CDR3 contains 15 residues. CDR3 region: CASISGSGRAGELFF. The CDR3 DNA sequence: TGTGCCAGTATTTCGGGAAGCGGGAGGGCCGGGGAGCTGTTTTTT.